This entry is about one TCR beta chain. Its specificity is unknown. TCRB transcripts that were expressed got sequenced, as all of the isolated RNA had been reverse transcribed. Clones were read by immunoSEQ multiplex PCR, and TCRdb kept only the in-frame ones, dropping some. Among hundreds of thousands of clones listed, about an eighth were seen once. The CDR3 is 14 residues long. From germline, CDR1 is LGHNA and CDR2 YNFKEQ. V was trimmed by 4 bases and J by 3 bases, leaving 13 bases between them. Purity of each sorted population was above 98%. This sample stems from a study of beta chain features in type 1 diabetes. Study as a whole: All samples yielded around 99 million examined sorted cells. Study-wide points: The study left unresolved whether HLA type influences TCRB rearrangement. All four CD4+ subsets from Type 1 diabetes patients carried moderately but significantly shorter TCRB CDR3s.

The receptor's source is a woman under 30 in good health. Sequencing used naive CD4+ T cells from blood. The chain has TRBV4-2 and TRBJ2-7, with D possibly called TRBD1 or TRBD2 (5 bases each). CDR3 protein: CASSPRDLVYEQYF. As DNA, the CDR3 is TGTGCCAGCAGCCCCCGGGACCTAGTCTACGAGCAGTACTTC.